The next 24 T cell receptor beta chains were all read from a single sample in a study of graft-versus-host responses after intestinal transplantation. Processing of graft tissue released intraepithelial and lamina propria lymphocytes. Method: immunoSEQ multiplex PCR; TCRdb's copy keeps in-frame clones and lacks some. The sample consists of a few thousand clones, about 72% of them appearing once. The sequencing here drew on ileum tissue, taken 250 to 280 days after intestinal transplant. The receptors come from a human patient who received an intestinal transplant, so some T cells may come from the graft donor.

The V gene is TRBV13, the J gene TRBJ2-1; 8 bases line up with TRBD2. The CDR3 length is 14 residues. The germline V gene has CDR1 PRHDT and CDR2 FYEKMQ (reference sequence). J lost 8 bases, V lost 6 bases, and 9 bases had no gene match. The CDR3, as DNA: TGTGCCAGCAGGGGACTAGTTCCCCATTATGAGCAGTTCTTC. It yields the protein CASRGLVPHYEQFF.

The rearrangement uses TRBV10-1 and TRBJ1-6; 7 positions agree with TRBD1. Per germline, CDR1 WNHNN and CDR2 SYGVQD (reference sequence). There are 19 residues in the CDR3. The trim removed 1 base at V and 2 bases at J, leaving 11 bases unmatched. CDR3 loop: CASSEYTPRGRPYNSPLHF. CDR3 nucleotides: TGCGCCAGCAGTGAGTACACCCCAAGGGGGCGTCCCTATAATTCACCCCTCCACTTT.

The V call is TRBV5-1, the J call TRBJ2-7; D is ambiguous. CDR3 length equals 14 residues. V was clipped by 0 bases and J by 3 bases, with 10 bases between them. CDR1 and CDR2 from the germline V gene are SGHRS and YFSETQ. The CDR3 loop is CASSLEHSYYEQYF. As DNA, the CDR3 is TGCGCCAGCAGCTTGGAGCACAGTTACTACGAGCAGTACTTC.

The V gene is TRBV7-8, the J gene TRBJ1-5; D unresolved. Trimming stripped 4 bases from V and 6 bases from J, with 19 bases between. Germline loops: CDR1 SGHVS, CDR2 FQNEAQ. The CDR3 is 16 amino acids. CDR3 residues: CASSSEAGPSIQPQHF. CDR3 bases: TGTGCCAGCAGCTCTGAGGCGGGTCCGTCTATTCAGCCCCAGCATTTT.

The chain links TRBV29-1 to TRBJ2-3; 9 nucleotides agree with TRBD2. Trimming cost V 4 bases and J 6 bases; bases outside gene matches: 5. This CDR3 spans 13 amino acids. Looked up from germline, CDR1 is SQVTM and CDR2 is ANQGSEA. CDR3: CSVAPSGADTQYF. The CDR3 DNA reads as TGCAGCGTTGCCCCTAGCGGGGCGGATACGCAGTATTTT.

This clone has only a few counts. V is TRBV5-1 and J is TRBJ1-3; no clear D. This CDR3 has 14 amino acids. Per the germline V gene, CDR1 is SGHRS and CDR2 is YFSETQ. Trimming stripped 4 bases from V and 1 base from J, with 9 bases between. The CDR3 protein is CASSPQASGNTIYF. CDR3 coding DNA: TGCGCCAGCAGCCCCCAGGCTTCTGGAAACACCATATATTTT.

This CDR3 is CASGLQRQETQYF. CDR3 nucleotides: TGTGCCAGCGGATTACAGCGGCAAGAGACCCAGTACTTC. The chain couples TRBV7-2 to TRBJ2-5; TRBD2 might be the D (5 bases). Germline lookup yields CDR1 SGHTA and CDR2 FQGNSA. This CDR3 has 13 residues. Trimming took off 8 bases at V and 2 bases at J, with 12 bases between the two ends.

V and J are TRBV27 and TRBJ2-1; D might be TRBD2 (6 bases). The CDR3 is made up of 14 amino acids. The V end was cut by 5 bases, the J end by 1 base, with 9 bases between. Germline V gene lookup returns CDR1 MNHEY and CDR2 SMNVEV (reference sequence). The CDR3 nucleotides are TGTGCCAGCAGTCCCGCGGGATCCTACAATGAGCAGTTCTTC. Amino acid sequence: CASSPAGSYNEQFF.

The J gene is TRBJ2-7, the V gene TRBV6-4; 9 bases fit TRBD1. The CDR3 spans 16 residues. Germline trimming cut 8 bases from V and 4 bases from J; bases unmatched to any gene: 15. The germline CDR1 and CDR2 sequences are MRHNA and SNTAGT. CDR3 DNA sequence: TGTGCCAGCCAGCGGGACAGGGTTTTCTTCGGGTACGAGCAGTACTTC. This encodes CASQRDRVFFGYEQYF.

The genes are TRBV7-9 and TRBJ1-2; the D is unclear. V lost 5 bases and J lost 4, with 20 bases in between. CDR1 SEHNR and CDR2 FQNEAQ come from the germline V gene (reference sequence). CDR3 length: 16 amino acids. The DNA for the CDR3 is TGTGCCAGCAGCCGAATTATCTGGAAGCGGAGCTATGGCTACACCTTC. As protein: CASSRIIWKRSYGYTF.

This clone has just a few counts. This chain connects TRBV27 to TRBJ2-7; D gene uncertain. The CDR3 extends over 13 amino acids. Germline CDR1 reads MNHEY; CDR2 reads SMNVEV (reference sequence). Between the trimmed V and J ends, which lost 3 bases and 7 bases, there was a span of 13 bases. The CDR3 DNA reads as TGTGCCAGCAGTTTTGGCCTTCTCCAGGAGCAGTACTTC. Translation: CASSFGLLQEQYF.

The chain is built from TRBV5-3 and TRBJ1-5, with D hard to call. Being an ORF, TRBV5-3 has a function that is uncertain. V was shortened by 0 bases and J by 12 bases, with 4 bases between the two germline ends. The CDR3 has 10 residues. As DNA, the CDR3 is TGTGCCAGAAGCTTGGACGGCCAGCATTTT. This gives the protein CARSLDGQHF.

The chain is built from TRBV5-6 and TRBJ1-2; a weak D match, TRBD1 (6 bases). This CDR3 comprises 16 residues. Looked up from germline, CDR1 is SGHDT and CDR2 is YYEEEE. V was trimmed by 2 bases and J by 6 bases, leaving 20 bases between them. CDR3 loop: CASSLTDRSLKDGYTF. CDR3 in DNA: TGTGCCAGCAGCTTAACTGACAGGTCGCTTAAGGATGGCTACACCTTC. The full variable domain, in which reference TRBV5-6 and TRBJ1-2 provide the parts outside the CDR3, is DAGVTQSPTHLIKTRGQQVTLRCSPKSGHDTVSWYQQALGQGPQFIFQYYEEEERQRGNFPDRFSGHQFPNYSSELNVNALLLGDSALYLCASSLTDRSLKDGYTFGSGTRLTVV.

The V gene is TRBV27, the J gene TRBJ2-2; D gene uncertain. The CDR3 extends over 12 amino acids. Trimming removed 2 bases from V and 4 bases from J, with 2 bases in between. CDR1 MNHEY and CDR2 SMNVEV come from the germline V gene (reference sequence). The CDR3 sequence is CASSLLTGELFF. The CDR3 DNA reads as TGTGCCAGCAGTTTACTCACCGGGGAGCTGTTTTTT.

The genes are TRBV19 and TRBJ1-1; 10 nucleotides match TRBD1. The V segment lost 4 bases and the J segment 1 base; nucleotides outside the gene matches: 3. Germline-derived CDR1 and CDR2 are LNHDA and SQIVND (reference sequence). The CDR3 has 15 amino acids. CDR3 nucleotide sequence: TGTGCCAGTAGTACGGACAGGGGGAAGAACACTGAAGCTTTCTTT. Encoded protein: CASSTDRGKNTEAFF.

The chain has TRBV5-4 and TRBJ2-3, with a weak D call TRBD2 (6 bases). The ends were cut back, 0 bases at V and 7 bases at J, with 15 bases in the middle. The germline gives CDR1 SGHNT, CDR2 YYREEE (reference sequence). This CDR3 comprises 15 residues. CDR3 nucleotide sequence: TGTGCCAGCAGCTTGGGTCAAGGGAGGTCATATACGCAGTATTTT. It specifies CASSLGQGRSYTQYF.

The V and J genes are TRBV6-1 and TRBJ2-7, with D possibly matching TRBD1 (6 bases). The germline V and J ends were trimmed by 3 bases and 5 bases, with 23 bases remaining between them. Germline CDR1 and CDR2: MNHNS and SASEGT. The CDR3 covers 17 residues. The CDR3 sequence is CASSDTGVGVQGNEQYF. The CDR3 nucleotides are TGTGCCAGCAGTGATACGGGTGTCGGGGTACAGGGCAACGAGCAGTACTTC.

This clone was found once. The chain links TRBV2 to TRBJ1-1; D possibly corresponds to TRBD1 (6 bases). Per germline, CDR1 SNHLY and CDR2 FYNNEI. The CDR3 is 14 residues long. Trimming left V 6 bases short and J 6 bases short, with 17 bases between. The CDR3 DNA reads TGTGCCAGCAGGAAGGGAGAGGGGGTCGCTGAAGCTTTCTTT. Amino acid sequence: CASRKGEGVAEAFF.

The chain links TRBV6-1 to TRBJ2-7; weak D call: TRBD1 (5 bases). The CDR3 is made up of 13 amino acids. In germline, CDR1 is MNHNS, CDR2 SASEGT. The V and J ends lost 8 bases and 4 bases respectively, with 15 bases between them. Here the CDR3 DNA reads TGTGCCAGCTTTCACGAGCAGGGTTACGAGCAGTACTTC. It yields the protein CASFHEQGYEQYF.

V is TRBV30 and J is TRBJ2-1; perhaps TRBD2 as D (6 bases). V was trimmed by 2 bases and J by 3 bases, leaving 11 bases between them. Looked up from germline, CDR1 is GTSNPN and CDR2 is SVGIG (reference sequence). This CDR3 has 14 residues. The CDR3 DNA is TGTGCCTGGAGTAGGGGACTCAACTACAATGAGCAGTTCTTC. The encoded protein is CAWSRGLNYNEQFF.

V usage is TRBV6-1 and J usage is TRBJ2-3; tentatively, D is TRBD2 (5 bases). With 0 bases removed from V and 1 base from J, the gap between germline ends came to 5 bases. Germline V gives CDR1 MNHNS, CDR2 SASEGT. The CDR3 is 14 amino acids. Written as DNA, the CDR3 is TGTGCCAGCAGTGAAGCTAGCGGCACAGATACGCAGTATTTT. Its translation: CASSEASGTDTQYF.

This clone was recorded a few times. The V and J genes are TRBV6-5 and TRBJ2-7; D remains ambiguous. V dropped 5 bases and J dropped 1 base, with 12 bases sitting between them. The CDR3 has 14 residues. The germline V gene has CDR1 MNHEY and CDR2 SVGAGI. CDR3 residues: CASSPLMSSYEQYF. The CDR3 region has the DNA TGTGCCAGCAGTCCGTTGATGAGTTCCTACGAGCAGTACTTC.

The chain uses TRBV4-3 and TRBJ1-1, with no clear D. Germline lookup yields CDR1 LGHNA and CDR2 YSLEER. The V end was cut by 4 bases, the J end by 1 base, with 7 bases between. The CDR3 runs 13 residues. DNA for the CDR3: TGCGCCAGCAGCCCAACAGAGAACACTGAAGCTTTCTTT. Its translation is CASSPTENTEAFF.

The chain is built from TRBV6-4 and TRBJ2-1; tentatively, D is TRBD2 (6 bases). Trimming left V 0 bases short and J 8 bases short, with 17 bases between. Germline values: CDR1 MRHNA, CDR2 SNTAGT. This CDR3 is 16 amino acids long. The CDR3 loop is CASSDSAGSPFHEQFF. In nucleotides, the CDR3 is TGTGCCAGCAGTGACTCGGCGGGGAGCCCCTTCCATGAGCAGTTCTTC.